These 28 T cell receptor beta chains were all obtained from the same sample, sequenced in a study of cytomegalovirus exposure and HLA in healthy donors. Researchers ran the PCR with 60 Vbeta and 13 Jbeta primers. The data were produced by immunoSEQ multiplex PCR, yet TCRdb's version contains in-frame clones alone and is incomplete. The data hold 100,000 or so clones, with 13% to 15% observed a single time. Sequenced: PBMCs. The origin of the receptors is a female donor in good health and CMV-seronegative.

This clone came up a few times. The chain combines TRBV28 with TRBJ1-5, with D unresolved. Per germline, CDR1 MDHEN and CDR2 SYDVKM. V was shortened by 2 bases and J by 11 bases, with 16 bases between the two germline ends. CDR3 length: 14 residues. The CDR3 DNA sequence: TGTGCCAGCAGTTTAGAACCCGCGAGATCGACCCAGCATTTT. Its protein is CASSLEPARSTQHF.

There are a few counts of this clone. This chain uses TRBV9 with TRBJ2-1; TRBD1 matches 10 bases. Germline CDR1 and CDR2: SGDLS and YYNGEE. Trimming removed 0 bases from V and 6 bases from J; junction bases left unmatched: 6. The CDR3 spans 16 residues. CDR3 sequence reads: CASSVGVTGGINEQFF. As DNA, the CDR3 is TGTGCCAGCAGCGTAGGGGTGACAGGGGGCATCAATGAGCAGTTCTTC.

This chain uses TRBV30 with TRBJ2-3, with a possible D match to TRBD2 (5 bases). The V and J ends lost 5 bases and 0 bases respectively, with 9 bases between them. The CDR3 runs to 13 residues. Germline V gives CDR1 GTSNPN, CDR2 SVGIG (reference sequence). The CDR3 is CAWGRISTDTQYF. The CDR3 DNA reads TGTGCCTGGGGGAGAATTAGCACAGATACGCAGTATTTT.

This chain uses TRBV2 with TRBJ2-1, with D perhaps matching TRBD2 (6 bases). This CDR3 has 13 amino acids. The germline V and J ends were trimmed by 10 bases and 7 bases, with 17 bases remaining between them. The V gene's germline CDR1 is SNHLY and CDR2 FYNNEI. DNA of the CDR3: TGTGCCATTAACCTGGCGGGGTTGAATGAGCAGTTCTTC. Encoded protein: CAINLAGLNEQFF.

The CDR3 region has the DNA TGTGCCAGCAGTTTATTAGACAGGATGACTGAAGCTTTCTTT. As protein: CASSLLDRMTEAFF. V gene TRBV28 combines with J gene TRBJ1-1, with D possibly TRBD1 on 6 matching bases. Germline V gives CDR1 MDHEN, CDR2 SYDVKM. V lost 1 base and J lost 5, with 11 bases in between. This CDR3 comprises 14 residues.

The chain couples TRBV14 to TRBJ2-5; TRBD1 matches 8 bases. CDR3 length equals 18 residues. Trimming removed 1 base from V and 10 bases from J; junction bases left unmatched: 20. CDR1 and CDR2 from the germline V gene are SGHDN and FVKESK. CDR3 sequence: CASSQGRWTGKDRGVQYF. The CDR3 DNA reads as TGTGCCAGCAGCCAAGGGCGGTGGACAGGGAAGGATCGTGGTGTCCAGTACTTC. The whole variable domain, remainder taken from reference TRBV14 and TRBJ2-5, is EAGVTQFPSHSVIEKGQTVTLRCDPISGHDNLYWYRRVMGKEIKFLLHFVKESKQDESGMPNNRFLAERTGGTYSTLKVQPAELEDSGVYFCASSQGRWTGKDRGVQYFGPGTRLLVL.

The CDR3 region is CASSAPGQGSGELFF. CDR3 DNA sequence: TGTGCCAGCAGCGCACCGGGACAGGGTTCCGGGGAGCTGTTTTTT. The J gene is TRBJ2-2, the V gene TRBV9; 9 bases are shared with TRBD1. V trimming: 3 bases; J trimming: 6 bases; junction bases outside the gene matches: 6. The CDR3 runs 15 residues. Germline CDR1 and CDR2: SGDLS and YYNGEE.

The rearrangement links TRBV7-9 to TRBJ1-2, with TRBD1 identical over 9 bases. Germline loops: CDR1 SEHNR, CDR2 FQNEAQ (reference sequence). J gave up 5 bases and V 5 bases, and 3 bases lay outside the gene matches. The CDR3 totals 13 residues. CDR3 amino acids: CASSPGTGYGYTF. The CDR3 DNA is TGTGCCAGCAGCCCCGGGACAGGGTATGGCTACACCTTC.

This chain connects TRBV5-1 to TRBJ2-3; maybe TRBD1 (5 bases). V was cut by 3 bases and J by 3 bases, with 14 bases left in between. Germline V gives CDR1 SGHRS, CDR2 YFSETQ. CDR3 length: 15 amino acids. CDR3 sequence (DNA): TGCGCCAGCAGCTCGTTTGCGAAGGGGACAGATACGCAGTATTTT. Protein: CASSSFAKGTDTQYF.

In its sample, this clone was seen a few times. The J gene is TRBJ2-3, the V gene TRBV28, with TRBD2 matching 8 bases. Germline V CDR1 and CDR2: MDHEN, SYDVKM. Trimming cost V 6 bases and J 7 bases; bases outside gene matches: 9. The CDR3 has 14 amino acids. CDR3 DNA: TGTGCCAGCAGAAGCTCCGGGACTAGTAATACGCAGTATTTT. The encoded protein is CASRSSGTSNTQYF.

This clone came up a few times. The chain uses TRBV2 and TRBJ2-5; TRBD2 matches at 13 bases. Germline CDR1 and CDR2: SNHLY and FYNNEI. Unmatched junction bases numbered 1, after V lost 5 bases and J lost 1 base. The CDR3 is 15 amino acids. For the CDR3, the DNA is TGTGCCAGCAGTAGACTAGCGGGAGGCCAAGAGACCCAGTACTTC. Amino acids: CASSRLAGGQETQYF.

The CDR3 nucleotides read TGTGCCAGCAGGGGGCAGGGTTCCCCCTACGAGCAGTACTTC. Translated: CASRGQGSPYEQYF. The chain has TRBV28 and TRBJ2-7; the D gene is possibly TRBD1 (5 bases). The V gene's germline CDR1 is MDHEN and CDR2 SYDVKM. There are 14 residues in the CDR3. Trimming left V 6 bases short and J 2 bases short, with 14 bases between.

The chain has TRBV12-5 and TRBJ1-2; 7 nucleotides line up with TRBD1. Germline V lookup: CDR1 LGHNT, CDR2 FRNRAP. Losses at the gene ends were 0 bases for V and 2 bases for J; bases not matched to a gene: 6. The CDR3 runs to 16 residues. The CDR3: CASGLVQGIINYGYTF. CDR3 DNA sequence: TGTGCTAGTGGTTTGGTACAGGGGATCATAAACTATGGCTACACCTTC.

The genes are TRBV7-6 and TRBJ2-1; 9 nucleotides match TRBD2. Germline V gene data show CDR1 as SGHVS and CDR2 as FNYEAQ. CDR3 size: 16 residues. The V segment lost 6 bases and the J segment 8 bases; nucleotides outside the gene matches: 14. CDR3: CASSLAGSGGRDEQFF. The CDR3 DNA reads TGTGCCAGCAGTCTCGCGGGTAGCGGGGGTCGGGATGAGCAGTTCTTC.

This clone has more than one count but fewer than ten. The CDR3 is CASSGGTATNYGYTF. The CDR3, as DNA: TGTGCCAGCAGCGGGGGGACAGCAACTAACTATGGCTACACCTTC. The chain couples TRBV5-4 to TRBJ1-2; 7 bases are a match to TRBD1. The CDR3 has 15 amino acids. In germline, CDR1 is SGHNT, CDR2 YYREEE (reference sequence). V gave up 4 bases and J gave up 0 bases; unmatched junction bases: 6. Variable domain in full (rest from reference TRBV5-4 and TRBJ1-2): ETGVTQSPTHLIKTRGQQVTLRCSSQSGHNTVSWYQQALGQGPQFIFQYYREEENGRGNFPPRFSGLQFPNYSSELNVNALELDDSALYLCASSGGTATNYGYTFGSGTRLTVV.

The chain employs TRBV7-8 and TRBJ1-5; 7 bases match TRBD1. The germline V gene has CDR1 SGHVS and CDR2 FQNEAQ. Germline trimming cut 4 bases from V and 3 bases from J; bases unmatched to any gene: 18. This CDR3 has 19 amino acids. CDR3 bases: TGTGCCAGCAGCTCGTTACTGTCCCCCGGGACAGCGTACAATCAGCCCCAGCATTTT. Amino acid sequence: CASSSLLSPGTAYNQPQHF.

J is TRBJ1-1 and V is TRBV11-2; D is possibly TRBD1 (6 bases). The CDR3 sequence is 15 residues long. Trimming removed 5 bases at V and 5 bases at J, with 18 bases between. Germline V gives CDR1 SGHAT, CDR2 FQNNGV. The CDR3 DNA follows: TGTGCCAGCAGCCGCAGGGGACCTACGGGGACTGAAGCTTTCTTT. The encoded protein is CASSRRGPTGTEAFF.

The V gene is TRBV7-6, the J gene TRBJ2-3; TRBD2 agrees at 9 bases. The germline gives CDR1 SGHVS, CDR2 FNYEAQ. CDR3 length equals 16 residues. Germline trimming cut 1 base from V and 4 bases from J; bases unmatched to any gene: 6. In DNA form, the CDR3 reads TGTGCCAGCAGCTTAGAGGGGACTAGCTTCTCAGATACGCAGTATTTT. Protein: CASSLEGTSFSDTQYF.

V is TRBV21-1 and J is TRBJ1-2; no check of the table's D call, TRBD1, against the DNA was made. TRBV21-1 is listed as a pseudogene. The CDR3 sequence is 14 residues long. The CDR3 region has the DNA TGTGCCAGCATCGTCAGGGGGCAGGGGTATGGCTACACCTTC. It encodes CASIVRGQGYGYTF.

This chain connects TRBV29-1 to TRBJ2-7; 7 nucleotides agree with TRBD2. After removal of 5 bases from V and 2 bases from J, the junction contained 6 bases not matched to a gene. This CDR3 is 13 amino acids long. CDR1 is SQVTM and CDR2 is ANQGSEA in the germline V gene. This CDR3 is CSVKAGLPYEQYF. The CDR3 coding sequence is TGCAGCGTTAAAGCGGGACTTCCCTACGAGCAGTACTTC.

In this sample, this clone turned up a few times. The rearrangement uses TRBV6-5 and TRBJ1-2; D call uncertain. Germline V gene sequence: CDR1 MNHEY, CDR2 SVGAGI. The CDR3 length is 14 residues. Trimming removed 2 bases from V and 1 base from J, with 8 bases in between. CDR3 residues: CASSYLSRNYGYTF. CDR3 coding DNA: TGTGCCAGCAGTTACCTGAGCCGTAACTATGGCTACACCTTC.

The chain carries TRBV5-1 and TRBJ1-1; 11 bases align to TRBD1. This CDR3 spans 14 amino acids. CDR1 is SGHRS and CDR2 is YFSETQ in the germline V gene. V shed 3 bases, J shed 6 bases, and the junction held 4 bases outside the gene matches. The CDR3 DNA is TGCGCCAGCAGCTCCGGACAGGGGGCGGCTGAAGCTTTCTTT. As protein: CASSSGQGAAEAFF.

This clone was seen a few times. The chain recombines TRBV29-1 with TRBJ2-1; D ambiguous. Deletions cut 4 bases from V and 3 bases from J, with 10 bases between. Germline V lookup: CDR1 SQVTM, CDR2 ANQGSEA. The CDR3 is made up of 13 amino acids. This CDR3 is CSVAWSSYNEQFF. In nucleotides, the CDR3 is TGCAGCGTTGCCTGGAGTAGCTACAATGAGCAGTTCTTC.

In this sample, this clone turned up a few times. V is TRBV13 and J is TRBJ2-5; 10 nucleotides line up with TRBD1. Germline CDR1 reads PRHDT; CDR2 reads FYEKMQ (reference sequence). The CDR3 has 15 amino acids. V was pared by 5 bases and J by 5 bases, with 8 bases of the junction left unmatched. The CDR3 region is CASSARDRGVETQYF. DNA for the CDR3: TGTGCCAGCAGCGCCCGGGACAGGGGTGTGGAGACCCAGTACTTC.

This clone appeared a few times. V is TRBV12-5 and J is TRBJ2-1; 8 nucleotides align to TRBD2. Germline CDR1 is LGHNT and CDR2 is FRNRAP. The ends lost 1 base at V and 8 bases at J; junction bases unmatched: 4. This CDR3 is built from 14 residues. The CDR3 DNA follows: TGTGCTAGTGGTTTGGGGACTAGCTTTGATGAGCAGTTCTTC. Amino acids: CASGLGTSFDEQFF.

V and J are TRBV18 and TRBJ1-2; TRBD1 agrees at 9 bases. This CDR3 spans 16 amino acids. From germline, CDR1 is KGHSH and CDR2 LQKENI. The J segment lost 5 bases and the V segment lost 3 bases, leaving 10 bases of the junction unmatched. CDR3 sequence (DNA): TGTGCCAGCTCACCGACCGGGACAGGGCGGGAGTATGGCTACACCTTC. Its translation is CASSPTGTGREYGYTF.

The V gene is TRBV30, the J gene TRBJ1-1; the D is unclear. The V end lost 3 bases, the J end lost 5 bases, and 7 bases lay between the germline ends. This CDR3 is built from 11 residues. Germline loops: CDR1 GTSNPN, CDR2 SVGIG (reference sequence). The CDR3 DNA sequence: TGTGCCTGGAGGGCCACGACTGAAGCTTTCTTT. Amino acid sequence: CAWRATTEAFF.

The genes are TRBV7-2 and TRBJ2-5, with D uncertain. In germline, CDR1 is SGHTA, CDR2 FQGNSA. Trimming took off 1 base at V and 1 base at J, with 10 bases between the two ends. The CDR3 consists of 15 residues. The DNA of the CDR3 is TGTGCCAGCAGCTTAGGACTCCGAGTCCAAGAGACCCAGTACTTC. It is translated as CASSLGLRVQETQYF. Full variable domain (remainder filled in from reference TRBV7-2 and TRBJ2-5): GAGVSQSPSNKVTEKGKDVELRCDPISGHTALYWYRQSLGQGLEFLIYFQGNSAPDKSGLPSDRFSAERTGGSVSTLTIQRTQQEDSAVYLCASSLGLRVQETQYFGPGTRLLVL.